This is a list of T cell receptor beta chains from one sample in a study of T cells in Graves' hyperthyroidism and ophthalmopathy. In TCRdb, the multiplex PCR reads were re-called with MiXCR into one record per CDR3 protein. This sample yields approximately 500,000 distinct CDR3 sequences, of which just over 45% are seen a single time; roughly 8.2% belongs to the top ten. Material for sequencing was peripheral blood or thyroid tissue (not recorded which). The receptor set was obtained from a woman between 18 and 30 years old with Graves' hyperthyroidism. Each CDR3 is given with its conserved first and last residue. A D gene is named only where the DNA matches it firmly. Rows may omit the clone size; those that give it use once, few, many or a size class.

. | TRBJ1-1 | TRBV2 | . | TGTGCCAGCACCCCGGGGGCAGGGAACACTGAAGCTTTCTTT | CASTPGAGNTEAFF
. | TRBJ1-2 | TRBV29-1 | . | TGCAGCGGAGGACCGTCCTATGGCTACACCTTC | CSGGPSYGYTF
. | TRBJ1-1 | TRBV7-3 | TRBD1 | TGTGCCAGCAGCTTGTCAGGGGGCGAACCTGAAGCTTTCTTT | CASSLSGGEPEAFF
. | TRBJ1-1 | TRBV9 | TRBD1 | TGTGCCAGCAGCGTCGACAGGGCGAGGGGCACTGAAGCTTTCTTT | CASSVDRARGTEAFF
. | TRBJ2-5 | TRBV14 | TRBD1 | TGTGCCAGCAGCCAGCTGACAGGGGGGACCCAGTACTTC | CASSQLTGGTQYF
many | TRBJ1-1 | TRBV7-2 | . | TGTGCCAGCATGGGGTCAGGGGCAAACGGGGCTTTCTTT | CASMGSGANGAFF
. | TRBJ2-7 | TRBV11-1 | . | TGTGCCAGCAAGGACCTGAACAAGGTGGTGCAGTACTTC | CASKDLNKVVQYF
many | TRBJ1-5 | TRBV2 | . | TGTGCCAGCAGTCCCCCGGGTGATAGCAATCAGCCCCAGCATTTT | CASSPPGDSNQPQHF
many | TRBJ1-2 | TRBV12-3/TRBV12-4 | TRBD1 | TGTGCCAGCAGTTTCGGACAGGGGCGCTACACCTTC | CASSFGQGRYTF
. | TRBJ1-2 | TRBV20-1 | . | TGCAGTGCATACGGGACAAAAAACTATGGCTACACCTTC | CSAYGTKNYGYTF
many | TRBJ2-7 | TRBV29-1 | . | TGCAGCGTTGACCGGGCACAAACGGAGCAGTACTTC | CSVDRAQTEQYF
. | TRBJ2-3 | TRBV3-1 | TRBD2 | TGTGCCAGCAGCCAATTCGACGCGGGAGTGGTAGGAGATACGCAGTATTTT | CASSQFDAGVVGDTQYF
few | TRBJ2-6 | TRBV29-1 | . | TGCAGCGTCGGGGCCAACGTCCTGACTTTC | CSVGANVLTF
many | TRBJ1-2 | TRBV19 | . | TGTGCCAGTAGTATACCGGGACTCAACTATGGCTACACCTTC | CASSIPGLNYGYTF
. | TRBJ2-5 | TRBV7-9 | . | TGTGCCAGCAGCTTACGCTCCGGGACTTACCAAGAGACCCAGTACTTC | CASSLRSGTYQETQYF
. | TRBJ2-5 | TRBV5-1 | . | TGCGCCAGCAGCTCCCGGGGAGTTGGTGACACCCAGTACTTC | CASSSRGVGDTQYF
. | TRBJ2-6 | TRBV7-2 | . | TGTGCCAGCATCTTCGACAGGGCCAACGTCCTGACTTTC | CASIFDRANVLTF